This entry lists 21 T cell receptor beta chains sequenced from one sample in a study of T cells in Graves' hyperthyroidism and ophthalmopathy. What was amplified from RNA transcripts were TCR beta CDR3 regions. HTBI primers were used for first-round RT-PCR of the TCR CDR3. TCRdb called the multiplex PCR reads again in MiXCR, with one record for every CDR3 protein. Found here are fewer than 450,000 distinct CDR3 sequences, 11% to 15% of them singletons; the top ten hold 25% to 30%. The sample taken for sequencing was blood. Source of these receptors: a man aged 50-59 years with Graves' ophthalmopathy.

The chain carries TRBV27 and TRBJ2-2; D not certain. CDR3 length: 14 amino acids. The germline V gene encodes CDR1 MNHEY and CDR2 SMNVEV (reference sequence). V shed 4 bases and J shed 4 bases, with 10 bases lying between them. The CDR3 DNA sequence: TGTGCCAGCAGTTCTAGGATGGGCACCGGGGAGCTGTTTTTT. Its protein is CASSSRMGTGELFF.

This clonotype occurred many times. This chain uses TRBV20-1 with TRBJ1-1, with a weak D call TRBD1 (6 bases). Germline CDR1 is DFQATT and CDR2 is SNEGSKA (reference sequence). V shed 3 bases and J shed 2 bases, with 16 bases lying between them. The CDR3 runs to 15 residues. The CDR3 DNA reads as TGCAGTGCTAGCGGCCTCGGACAGAAAAACACTGAAGCTTTCTTT. Its translation is CSASGLGQKNTEAFF.

Details on this clonotype: This may stem from a read error, because a much larger clone lies one nucleotide away. This rearrangement joins TRBV5-6 to TRBJ2-1; D is uncertain. The germline gives CDR1 SGHDT, CDR2 YYEEEE. The CDR3 has 11 amino acids. This CDR3 is CDSSSADEQFF. The CDR3 bases are TGTGACAGCAGCTCTGCCGATGAGCAGTTCTTC. Using reference TRBV5-6 and TRBJ2-1 for the parts outside the CDR3, the full variable domain is DAGVTQSPTHLIKTRGQQVTLRCSPKSGHDTVSWYQQALGQGPQFIFQYYEEEERQRGNFPDRFSGHQFPNYSSELNVNALLLGDSALYLCDSSSADEQFFGPGTRLTVL.

This clonotype was counted many times. The chain joins TRBV28 to TRBJ2-1; the match to TRBD2 covers 11 bases. Trimming removed 4 bases from V and 3 bases from J; junction bases left unmatched: 5. Germline assignment: CDR1 MDHEN and CDR2 SYDVKM. This CDR3 is built from 16 residues. The CDR3 DNA is TGTGCCAGCAGTTCCAGAGGACTAGCGGGCTACAATGAGCAGTTCTTC. Translated, it gives CASSSRGLAGYNEQFF.

This rearrangement joins TRBV12-3 or TRBV12-4 to TRBJ1-2, with 12 bases lining up with TRBD1. The CDR3 sequence is 14 residues long. Trimming at V came to 3 bases and at J to 7 bases, leaving 3 bases not matched to a gene. CDR3 coding DNA: TGTGCCAGCAGTTTTGGGACAGGGGGCTTTGGCTACACCTTC. It yields the protein CASSFGTGGFGYTF.

At least ten counts were recorded for this clonotype. The chain uses TRBV12-3 or TRBV12-4 and TRBJ2-1; D remains ambiguous. The CDR3 totals 14 residues. V was pared by 3 bases and J by 6 bases, with 12 bases between. For the CDR3, the DNA is TGTGCCAGCAGTTTTACCGCTCCGCTCAATGAGCAGTTCTTC. Amino acids: CASSFTAPLNEQFF.

This clonotype was recorded many times. The J gene is TRBJ2-7, the V gene TRBV24-1, with D possibly matching TRBD1 (5 bases). The CDR3 is 13 residues long. The germline CDR1 and CDR2 sequences are KGHDR and SFDVKD. V lost 9 bases to trimming and J lost 1 base, with 12 bases between them. CDR3 region: CATETGVSYEQYF. CDR3 DNA sequence: TGTGCCACCGAAACAGGCGTATCCTACGAGCAGTACTTC.

This clonotype was seen at least ten times. The rearrangement uses TRBV7-9 and TRBJ1-6; tentative D call: TRBD1 (5 bases). Germline V gene data show CDR1 as SEHNR and CDR2 as FQNEAQ (reference sequence). The V and J ends lost 5 bases and 10 bases respectively, with 15 bases between them. The CDR3 length is 14 residues. The CDR3, as DNA: TGTGCCAGCAGCCCAGGAGAGGGGTACTCACCCCTCCACTTT. Translating gives CASSPGEGYSPLHF.

This clonotype has at least ten counts. The chain couples TRBV28 to TRBJ2-7, with D maybe TRBD2 (6 bases). Germline loops: CDR1 MDHEN, CDR2 SYDVKM. Trimming stripped 4 bases from V and 5 bases from J, with 18 bases between. The CDR3 consists of 15 residues. CDR3: CASSSASRDSNEQYF. As DNA, the CDR3 is TGTGCCAGCAGTTCCGCCTCCCGGGACTCTAACGAGCAGTACTTC.

The V gene is TRBV29-1, the J gene TRBJ2-7; 7 bases fit TRBD1. The CDR3 contains 12 residues. CDR1 SQVTM and CDR2 ANQGSEA come from the germline V gene. Germline trimming cut 7 bases from V and 2 bases from J; bases unmatched to any gene: 5. The CDR3 reads CSGLDRAYEQYF. The CDR3 region has the DNA TGCAGCGGACTCGACAGGGCCTACGAGCAGTACTTC.

The chain uses TRBV5-1 and TRBJ2-7; 9 bases map to TRBD2. Germline CDR1 is SGHRS and CDR2 is YFSETQ. The CDR3 contains 13 residues. After removal of 5 bases from V and 7 bases from J, the junction contained 7 bases not matched to a gene. CDR3: CASRTSGPGEQYF. As DNA, the CDR3 is TGCGCCAGCAGAACTAGCGGGCCGGGGGAGCAGTACTTC.

In this sample, this clonotype turned up a few times. The chain has TRBV2 and TRBJ2-5; D unclear. The CDR3 covers 11 residues. The germline V gene encodes CDR1 SNHLY and CDR2 FYNNEI. V lost 7 bases to trimming and J lost 5 bases, with 8 bases between them. The chain's CDR3 is CASTQWETQYF. The CDR3 DNA is TGTGCCAGCACCCAGTGGGAGACCCAGTACTTC.

This clonotype was found many times. CDR3 bases: TGCAGTGCTAGACCACTCTTAGGAGACAGACAAGCAACTAATGAAAAACTGTTTTTT. Protein: CSARPLLGDRQATNEKLFF. J is TRBJ1-4 and V is TRBV20-1; a weak D match, TRBD1 (5 bases). The CDR3 runs to 19 residues. Germline loops: CDR1 DFQATT, CDR2 SNEGSKA (reference sequence). Trimming took 2 bases from V and 0 from J, leaving 22 bases between them.

The sample holds a few counts of this clonotype. The rearrangement links TRBV28 to TRBJ2-2; D not resolved. The germline V and J ends were trimmed by 2 bases and 0 bases, with 10 bases remaining between them. Germline V lookup: CDR1 MDHEN, CDR2 SYDVKM. This CDR3 contains 16 residues. CDR3 loop: CASSLPLSANTGELFF. Written as DNA, the CDR3 is TGTGCCAGCAGTTTACCCCTCTCCGCGAACACCGGGGAGCTGTTTTTT.

This clonotype was recorded a few times. The chain recombines TRBV19 with TRBJ2-2; 7 nucleotides match TRBD2. In germline, CDR1 is LNHDA, CDR2 SQIVND (reference sequence). The J segment lost 5 bases and the V segment lost 7 bases, leaving 16 bases of the junction unmatched. The CDR3 contains 17 residues. CDR3 DNA sequence: TGTGCCAGTACCATCTCCTCGGGACTACCGACTACCGGGGAGCTGTTTTTT. Its translation: CASTISSGLPTTGELFF.

The sample holds many counts of this clonotype. The chain recombines TRBV20-1 with TRBJ2-5, with D possibly matching TRBD1 (6 bases). The V end was cut by 5 bases, the J end by 5 bases, with 15 bases between. This CDR3 spans 13 amino acids. Germline CDR1 reads DFQATT; CDR2 reads SNEGSKA (reference sequence). The CDR3 spells CSAGETGLETQYF. The CDR3 bases are TGCAGTGCTGGGGAAACAGGGTTGGAGACCCAGTACTTC.

This clonotype has at least ten counts. The rearrangement uses TRBV12-3 or TRBV12-4 and TRBJ2-2; 11 nucleotides align to TRBD1. The CDR3 has 19 residues. V dropped 3 bases and J dropped 4; count of bases not matched to a gene: 13. The CDR3 region has the DNA TGTGCCAGCAGTTTCGTTTTGGACAGGGGGCTAGGTAGCACCGGGGAGCTGTTTTTT. Translating gives CASSFVLDRGLGSTGELFF.

The CDR3 nucleotides read TGTGCCAGCAGTGAACCGGAACAGGGGCGTTGGGAAAAACTGTTTTTT. Amino acid sequence: CASSEPEQGRWEKLFF. This chain connects TRBV25-1 to TRBJ1-4; TRBD1 agrees at 7 bases. CDR1 is MGHDK and CDR2 is SYGVNS in the germline V gene. The CDR3 spans 16 residues. V was clipped by 2 bases and J by 8 bases; unmatched bases: 11. Filled out from reference TRBV25-1 and TRBJ1-4, the complete variable domain reads EADIYQTPRYLVIGTGKKITLECSQTMGHDKMYWYQQDPGMELHLIHYSYGVNSTEKGDLSSESTVSRIRTEHFPLTLESARPSHTSQYLCASSEPEQGRWEKLFFGSGTQLSVL.

V usage is TRBV19 and J usage is TRBJ1-1; D ambiguous. The CDR3 is 13 residues long. The germline gives CDR1 LNHDA, CDR2 SQIVND (reference sequence). V shed 2 bases and J shed 3 bases, with 7 bases lying between them. The CDR3 region is CASSIWEDTEAFF. The CDR3 nucleotides read TGTGCCAGTAGTATATGGGAAGACACTGAAGCTTTCTTT.

The chain combines TRBV27 with TRBJ2-1; D remains ambiguous. Germline V gene lookup returns CDR1 MNHEY and CDR2 SMNVEV (reference sequence). Trimming cost V 3 bases and J 0 bases, with 12 bases left between them. The CDR3 spans 16 residues. This chain's CDR3 is CASSFPGLTSYNEQFF. CDR3 nucleotide sequence: TGTGCCAGCAGTTTTCCCGGGTTAACCTCCTACAATGAGCAGTTCTTC.

This clonotype was seen ten or more times. The V call is TRBV18, the J call TRBJ2-7, with D unclear. This CDR3 is 13 amino acids long. The ends were cut back, 0 bases at V and 3 bases at J, with 6 bases in the middle. Germline CDR1 and CDR2: KGHSH and LQKENI. This chain's CDR3 is CASSPPTYYEQYF. The CDR3 DNA follows: TGTGCCAGCTCACCACCCACCTACTACGAGCAGTACTTC.